Sequencing of this T cell receptor (beta chain) was carried out in a study of T cells in Graves' hyperthyroidism and ophthalmopathy. This clonotype was picked up a small number of times. There were TCR beta CDR3 regions amplified from RNA transcripts. The HTBI set primed first-round TCR CDR3 RT-PCR. Each CDR3 protein gets one entry after TCRdb re-called the multiplex PCR reads with MiXCR. Of fewer than 750,000 distinct CDR3 sequences listed, over 12% are singletons. This sequence was found in a woman aged 40 to 55 with Graves' ophthalmopathy. Sequencing was done on a sample of blood.

The CDR3 DNA follows: TGCGCCAGCAGCCCGCTGGGGGAGCGACACTACGAGCAGTACTTC. Its protein product is CASSPLGERHYEQYF. The chain has TRBV4-1 and TRBJ2-7, with D possibly called TRBD1 or TRBD2 (5 bases each). Germline assignment: CDR1 MGHRA and CDR2 YSYEKL. The CDR3 loop spans 15 amino acids. The V gene lost 4 bases and the J gene lost 3 bases, with 16 bases spanning the gap.